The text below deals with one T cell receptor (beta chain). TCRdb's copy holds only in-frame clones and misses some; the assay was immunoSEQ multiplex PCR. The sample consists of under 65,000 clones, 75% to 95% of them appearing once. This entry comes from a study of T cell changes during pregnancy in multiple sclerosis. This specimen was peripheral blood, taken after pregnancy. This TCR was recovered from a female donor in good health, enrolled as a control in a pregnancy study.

CDR3 nucleotides: TGTGCCAGCAGTCCAAACAGGGGCCGCCGGCCGTACTTC. This sequence encodes CASSPNRGRRPYF. The chain has TRBV6-6 and TRBJ2-7, with 7 bases fitting TRBD1. The CDR3 has 13 residues. CDR1 is MNHNY, CDR2 SVGAGI, per germline (reference sequence). Trimming at V came to 5 bases and at J to 12 bases, leaving 13 bases not matched to a gene.